This T cell receptor (beta chain) was profiled in a study of T cells after yellow fever vaccination. TCRdb re-called the 5' RACE reads through MiXCR, storing one row per CDR3 protein. Among hundreds of thousands of distinct CDR3 sequences, around a sixth were seen once, and the ten largest hold roughly a sixth. V shed 4 bases, J shed 4 bases, and the junction held 4 bases outside the gene matches. The CDR3 sequence is 13 residues long. CDR1 and CDR2 from the germline V gene are SGHTA and FQGNSA. The receptor was isolated from a man between 18 and 35 years old who received the YFV17D yellow fever vaccine. The chain has TRBV7-2 and TRBJ2-7; TRBD2 aligns across 7 bases. Here the sequenced sample was PBMCs, taken before the yellow fever booster vaccination. The CDR3 nucleotides are TGTGCCAGCAGCTCGCAAGCGGGGTACGAGCAGTACGTC. It translates to CASSSQAGYEQYV.